The entry below gives a single T cell receptor (beta chain) sequence along with its context. What it recognizes is unknown. It differs at one base from a far larger clone, so likely a read error. This sample includes further DNA sequences coding for the same CDR3. Both 60 Vbeta primers and 13 Jbeta primers went into the PCR. Sequencing was performed with immunoSEQ multiplex PCR; in TCRdb, only in-frame clones are kept and a portion is missing. This sample has some 120,000 clones, with about 73% found just once. The data belong to a study of cytomegalovirus exposure and HLA in healthy donors. Germline loops: CDR1 MGHRA, CDR2 YSYEKL. There are 15 residues in the CDR3. Study-level points and caveats: Judged likely to be a sequencing artifact was a cluster of highly shared sequence variants.

The V and J genes are TRBV4-1 and TRBJ1-6, with 9 bases identical to TRBD1. The TCR sequence derives from a woman aged 40 to 55 in good health and CMV-seronegative. Sequenced input: PBMCs. CDR3 residues: CASSPGQGYNSPLHF. Written as DNA, the CDR3 is TGTGCCAGCAGCCCGGGACAGGGCTATAATTCGCCCCTCCACTTT.